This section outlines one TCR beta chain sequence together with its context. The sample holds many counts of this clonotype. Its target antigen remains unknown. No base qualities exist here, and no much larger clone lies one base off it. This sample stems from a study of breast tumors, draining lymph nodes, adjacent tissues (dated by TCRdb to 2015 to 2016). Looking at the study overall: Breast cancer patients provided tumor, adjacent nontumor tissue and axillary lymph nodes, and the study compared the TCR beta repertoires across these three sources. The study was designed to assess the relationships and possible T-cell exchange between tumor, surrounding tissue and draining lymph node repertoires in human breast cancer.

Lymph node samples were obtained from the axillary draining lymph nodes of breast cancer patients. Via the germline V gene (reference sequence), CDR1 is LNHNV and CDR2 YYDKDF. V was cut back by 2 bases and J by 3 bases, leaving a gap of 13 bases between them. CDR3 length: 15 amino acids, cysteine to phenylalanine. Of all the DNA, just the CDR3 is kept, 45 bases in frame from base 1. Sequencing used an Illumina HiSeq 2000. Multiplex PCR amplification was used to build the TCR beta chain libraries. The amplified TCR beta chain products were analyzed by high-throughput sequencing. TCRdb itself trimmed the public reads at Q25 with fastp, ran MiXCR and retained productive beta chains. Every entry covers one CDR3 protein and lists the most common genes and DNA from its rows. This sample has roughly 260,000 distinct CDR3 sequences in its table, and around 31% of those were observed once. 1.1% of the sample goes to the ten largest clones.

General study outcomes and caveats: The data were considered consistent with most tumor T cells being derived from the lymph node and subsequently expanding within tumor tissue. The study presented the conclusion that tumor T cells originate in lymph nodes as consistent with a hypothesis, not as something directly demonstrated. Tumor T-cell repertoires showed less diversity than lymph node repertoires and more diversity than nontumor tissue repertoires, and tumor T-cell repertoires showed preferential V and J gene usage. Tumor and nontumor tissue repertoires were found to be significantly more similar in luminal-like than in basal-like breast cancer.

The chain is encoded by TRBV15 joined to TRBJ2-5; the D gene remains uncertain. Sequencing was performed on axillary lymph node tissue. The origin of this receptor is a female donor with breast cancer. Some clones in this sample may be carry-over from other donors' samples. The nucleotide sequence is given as TGTGCCACCAGCAGACCACAGAGAATCAAAGAGACCCAGTACTTC. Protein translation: CATSRPQRIKETQYF.